A single sample is the source of the 18 T cell receptor beta chains below, sequenced in a study of shared clonotypes between healthy human individuals. The repertoire was sequenced with immunoSEQ multiplex PCR; TCRdb's copy has only in-frame clones and lacks some. The sample has some 580,000 clones; 97% are singletons. Sequenced sample: naive CD4+ T cells sorted from blood. Subset in this sample: CD45RA+ positively selected. The receptor set was obtained from a woman younger than 45 in good health.

The chain has TRBV2 and TRBJ2-1, with a weak D call TRBD1 (6 bases). Germline assignment: CDR1 SNHLY and CDR2 FYNNEI. V lost 6 bases to trimming and J lost 6 bases, with 21 bases between them. The CDR3 has 16 residues. This CDR3 is CASRPRQVMTANEQFF. The CDR3 nucleotides read TGTGCCAGCAGACCCCGACAGGTCATGACCGCCAATGAGCAGTTCTTC.

This chain connects TRBV5-4 to TRBJ1-1; D is uncertain. Germline CDR1 reads SGHNT; CDR2 reads YYREEE (reference sequence). The CDR3 has 12 residues. Trimming pared 1 base from V and 6 bases from J, leaving 7 bases between. The CDR3 sequence: CASSLSASEAFF. DNA of the CDR3: TGTGCCAGCAGCTTGTCAGCGTCTGAAGCTTTCTTT. Based on the CDR3 plus reference TRBV5-4 and TRBJ1-1, the full variable domain is ETGVTQSPTHLIKTRGQQVTLRCSSQSGHNTVSWYQQALGQGPQFIFQYYREEENGRGNFPPRFSGLQFPNYSSELNVNALELDDSALYLCASSLSASEAFFGQGTRLTVV.

The chain links TRBV18 to TRBJ1-1, with 7 bases matching TRBD1. Germline CDR1 reads KGHSH; CDR2 reads LQKENI. V was pared by 3 bases and J by 8 bases, with 3 bases of the junction left unmatched. The CDR3 is 12 amino acids. The CDR3 DNA follows: TGTGCCAGCTCACCCTCCAGGGGGGAAGCTTTCTTT. It codes for CASSPSRGEAFF.

V gene TRBV28 combines with J gene TRBJ1-2, with D unclear. Germline loops: CDR1 MDHEN, CDR2 SYDVKM. V was cut by 7 bases and J by 14 bases, with 17 bases left in between. This CDR3 is 11 amino acids long. CDR3: CASIRLNLITF. The DNA of the CDR3 is TGTGCCAGCATCAGACTGAACCTTATTACCTTC.

The CDR3 sequence is CAISDGETQYF. The CDR3 region has the DNA TGTGCCATCAGTGACGGGGAGACCCAGTACTTC. This chain uses TRBV10-3 with TRBJ2-5; D is undetermined. Between the trimmed V and J ends, which lost 3 bases and 5 bases, there was a span of 4 bases. Germline CDR1 ENHRY, CDR2 SYGVKD. The CDR3 has 11 residues.

Only one count was recorded for this clone. This sequence joins TRBV28 and TRBJ2-1, with D possibly being TRBD1 (5 bases). This CDR3 comprises 15 residues. Germline lookup yields CDR1 MDHEN and CDR2 SYDVKM. V was pared by 3 bases and J by 2 bases, with 11 bases between. The CDR3 region has the DNA TGTGCCAGCAGTTTCGTCCACAGGCCCTACAATGAGCAGTTCTTC. Its translation: CASSFVHRPYNEQFF. Looking up the rest from reference TRBV28 and TRBJ2-1 gives the full variable domain: DVKVTQSSRYLVKRTGEKVFLECVQDMDHENMFWYRQDPGLGLRLIYFSYDVKMKEKGDIPEGYSVSREKKERFSLILESASTNQTSMYLCASSFVHRPYNEQFFGPGTRLTVL.

The V and J genes are TRBV11-2 and TRBJ2-5; TRBD2 aligns across 8 bases. This CDR3 has 17 amino acids. Germline V CDR1 and CDR2: SGHAT, FQNNGV. V was clipped by 7 bases and J by 2 bases; unmatched bases: 15. CDR3 loop: CASKPRIAGRLQETQYF. The CDR3 bases are TGTGCCAGCAAACCACGAATAGCGGGGCGGTTACAAGAGACCCAGTACTTC. Full variable domain (outside the CDR3, taken from reference TRBV11-2 and TRBJ2-5): EAGVAQSPRYKIIEKRQSVAFWCNPISGHATLYWYQQILGQGPKLLIQFQNNGVVDDSQLPKDRFSAERLKGVDSTLKIQPAKLEDSAVYLCASKPRIAGRLQETQYFGPGTRLLVL.

V gene TRBV29-1 combines with J gene TRBJ1-2; unclear D gene. Germline CDR1 reads SQVTM; CDR2 reads ANQGSEA. There are 13 residues in the CDR3. Trimming removed 4 bases at V and 6 bases at J, with 15 bases between. DNA of the CDR3: TGCAGCGTTGTGAACAGCCCCGTGGATGGCTACACCTTC. Its translation: CSVVNSPVDGYTF.

The chain combines TRBV19 with TRBJ1-4; D gene ambiguous. The germline V and J ends were trimmed by 7 bases and 3 bases, with 18 bases remaining between them. The CDR3 totals 16 residues. Germline CDR1 reads LNHDA; CDR2 reads SQIVND (reference sequence). The CDR3 is CASNPHPAVSNEKLFF. As DNA, the CDR3 is TGTGCCAGTAACCCCCATCCGGCGGTGTCTAATGAAAAACTGTTTTTT.

The CDR3 region has the DNA TGCGCCAGCAGCCTTAGCGGGGCTTCGCCAGATACGCAGTATTTT. Its protein is CASSLSGASPDTQYF. The chain uses TRBV4-1 and TRBJ2-3, with TRBD2 matching 8 bases. This CDR3 contains 15 residues. Trimming took 4 bases from V and 4 from J; bases not matched to a gene: 7. CDR1 MGHRA and CDR2 YSYEKL come from the germline V gene.

The chain joins TRBV19 to TRBJ2-6; possibly TRBD2 for D (6 bases). CDR1 LNHDA and CDR2 SQIVND come from the germline V gene (reference sequence). CDR3 length equals 16 residues. Trimming left V 3 bases short and J 2 bases short, with 11 bases between. The CDR3 coding sequence is TGTGCCAGTAGTATCCCGGGAGCGACTGGGGCCAACGTCCTGACTTTC. This sequence encodes CASSIPGATGANVLTF.

This sequence joins TRBV4-2 and TRBJ1-4; weak D call: TRBD1 (5 bases). The CDR3 totals 15 residues. CDR1 is LGHNA and CDR2 is YNFKEQ in the germline V gene. V was clipped by 2 bases and J by 8 bases, with 15 bases between them. The CDR3 sequence: CASSQYRQGNEKLFF. The DNA of the CDR3 is TGTGCCAGCAGCCAATATCGGCAGGGAAACGAAAAACTGTTTTTT.

The CDR3 coding sequence is TGTGCCAGCAGTGTCGGGGTAACTATCTCTGGAAACACCATATATTTT. Protein sequence: CASSVGVTISGNTIYF. The chain carries TRBV6-1 and TRBJ1-3, with unresolved D. V was shortened by 4 bases and J by 0 bases, with 13 bases between the two germline ends. The germline V gene has CDR1 MNHNS and CDR2 SASEGT. The CDR3 totals 16 residues.

A single count supports this clone. The chain joins TRBV10-1 to TRBJ1-6, with D tentatively TRBD1 (6 bases). The CDR3 consists of 14 residues. V gave up 6 bases and J gave up 8 bases, with 14 bases separating them. Germline CDR1 and CDR2: WNHNN and SYGVQD (reference sequence). The CDR3 DNA sequence: TGCGCCAGCAGCGTTACAGGGATGGATTCACCCCTCCACTTT. Its protein is CASSVTGMDSPLHF.

The chain uses TRBV23-1 and TRBJ2-1, with unresolved D. TRBV23-1 has ORF status, its function being uncertain. This CDR3 region has 14 residues. The ends were cut back, 4 bases at V and 4 bases at J, with 11 bases in the middle. The CDR3 spells CASSRRSSYNEQFF. CDR3 sequence (DNA): TGCGCCAGCAGTCGCAGGAGTAGTTACAATGAGCAGTTCTTC.

This chain connects TRBV19 to TRBJ1-2; TRBD1 might be the D (6 bases). The germline V gene has CDR1 LNHDA and CDR2 SQIVND (reference sequence). With 7 bases removed from V and 3 bases from J, the gap between germline ends came to 21 bases. This CDR3 has 16 residues. DNA of the CDR3: TGTGCCAGTACCTCAGTCGCCGGGGGGCTCGACTATGGCTACACCTTC. This codes for CASTSVAGGLDYGYTF.

The J gene is TRBJ2-3, the V gene TRBV2, with TRBD1 as a possible D gene (7 bases). The V gene lost 5 bases and the J gene lost 0 bases, with 12 bases spanning the gap. The CDR3 contains 15 residues. Germline-derived CDR1 and CDR2 are SNHLY and FYNNEI. The CDR3 region is CASSRQGGSTDTQYF. DNA for the CDR3: TGTGCCAGCAGTAGGCAGGGGGGAAGCACAGATACGCAGTATTTT.

The chain links TRBV6-6 to TRBJ1-1; no reliable D call. Germline V gene lookup returns CDR1 MNHNY and CDR2 SVGAGI (reference sequence). The CDR3 runs to 15 residues. Between the trimmed V and J ends, which lost 0 bases and 0 bases, there was a span of 8 bases. Here the CDR3 reads CASSYSAGMNTEAFF. The CDR3 DNA reads TGTGCCAGCAGTTACTCCGCAGGCATGAACACTGAAGCTTTCTTT.